The 17 T cell receptor beta chains below were found in one sample sequenced in a study of T cells in Graves' hyperthyroidism and ophthalmopathy. Researchers amplified the TCR beta CDR3 regions from RNA transcripts. HTBI primers were the set used in a first-round RT-PCR of the TCR CDR3. TCRdb analysed the multiplex PCR reads with MiXCR anew, one entry per CDR3 protein. The sample yields roughly 500,000 distinct CDR3 sequences, 35% to 50% seen once. The sample comprised peripheral blood or thyroid tissue (not recorded which). These receptors were obtained from an adult woman with Graves' disease, either hyperthyroidism or ophthalmopathy (not recorded which).

This clonotype was counted at least ten times. The rearrangement links TRBV7-8 to TRBJ2-7; 11 nucleotides align to TRBD1. The CDR3 covers 15 residues. Germline assignment: CDR1 SGHVS and CDR2 FQNEAQ. J lost 2 bases, V lost 5 bases, and 5 bases had no gene match. The DNA for the CDR3 is TGTGCCAGCAGCATTTTGGACAGGGGGCCCTACGAGCAGTACTTC. Its protein product is CASSILDRGPYEQYF.

This sequence joins TRBV10-2 and TRBJ1-6; D unresolved. This CDR3 has 14 residues. In germline, CDR1 is WSHSY, CDR2 SAAADI. V lost 7 bases and J lost 10, with 17 bases in between. The CDR3 nucleotides read TGCGCCAGCATGATAGGACGGGTGGGCTCACCCCTCCACTTT. Protein product: CASMIGRVGSPLHF.

V usage is TRBV2 and J usage is TRBJ1-5, with TRBD1 as a possible D gene (6 bases). This CDR3 region has 17 residues. The V gene lost 4 bases and the J gene lost 0 bases, with 16 bases spanning the gap. The germline gives CDR1 SNHLY, CDR2 FYNNEI. In nucleotides, the CDR3 is TGTGCCAGCAGTGGGTCTCTAGGGACATTTAGCAATCAGCCCCAGCATTTT. This codes for CASSGSLGTFSNQPQHF.

This chain uses TRBV15 with TRBJ1-5; 10 nucleotides match TRBD1. V shed 1 base, J shed 11 bases, and the junction held 11 bases outside the gene matches. Germline-derived CDR1 and CDR2 are LNHNV and YYDKDF (reference sequence). The CDR3 is made up of 16 amino acids. The CDR3 region has the DNA TGTGCCACCAGCAGAGCATTGGGGACAGGGGAAGAGACCCAGCATTTT. Translation gives CATSRALGTGEETQHF.

Many counts were recorded for this clonotype. The genes are TRBV7-2 and TRBJ1-6; TRBD1 is a possible D gene (5 bases). Per the germline V gene, CDR1 is SGHTA and CDR2 is FQGNSA. The CDR3 extends over 15 amino acids. V was clipped by 1 base and J by 9 bases, with 13 bases between them. The CDR3 is CASSLVAGSGSPLHF. The DNA of the CDR3 is TGTGCCAGCAGCTTAGTCGCAGGGTCGGGTTCACCCCTCCACTTT.

This clonotype was observed many times. The gene calls are TRBV7-9 and TRBJ1-4; a weak D match, TRBD1 (6 bases). The CDR3 runs 15 residues. Trimming cost V 5 bases and J 4 bases, with 14 bases left between them. From germline, CDR1 is SEHNR and CDR2 FQNEAQ (reference sequence). For the CDR3, the DNA is TGTGCCAGCAGCCTTGGACAGAGCCTTAATGAAAAACTGTTTTTT. This sequence encodes CASSLGQSLNEKLFF.

This clonotype was seen ten or more times. The chain is built from TRBV14 and TRBJ1-6, with D uncertain. Trimming stripped 1 base from V and 6 bases from J, with 4 bases between. This CDR3 comprises 13 residues. The V gene's germline CDR1 is SGHDN and CDR2 FVKESK. Written as DNA, the CDR3 is TGTGCCAGCAGCCAAGGACCTAATTCACCCCTCCACTTT. Its protein product is CASSQGPNSPLHF.

This clonotype was recorded once. The CDR3 DNA is TGCAGCGTTGTTCCGGGGCGAGACTATGGCTACACCTTC. It translates to CSVVPGRDYGYTF. This chain connects TRBV29-1 to TRBJ1-2; D might be TRBD1 (5 bases). V was clipped by 4 bases and J by 3 bases, with 12 bases between them. This CDR3 has 13 residues. Germline V lookup: CDR1 SQVTM, CDR2 ANQGSEA.

This clonotype was picked up a small number of times. The chain is built from TRBV7-7 and TRBJ2-7; perhaps TRBD1 as D (6 bases). Germline CDR1 is SSHAT and CDR2 is FNYEAQ (reference sequence). This CDR3 is built from 14 residues. Between the trimmed V and J ends, which lost 1 base and 2 bases, there was a span of 9 bases. The CDR3 spells CASSLGGRPYEQYF. The CDR3 DNA reads as TGTGCCAGCAGCTTAGGGGGGCGACCCTACGAGCAGTACTTC.

The chain employs TRBV11-1 and TRBJ2-5; D tentatively reads TRBD1 or TRBD2 (8 bases each). The CDR3 length is 16 residues. Looked up from germline, CDR1 is SGHAT and CDR2 is FQDESV (reference sequence). With 3 bases removed from V and 5 bases from J, the gap between germline ends came to 19 bases. The CDR3 nucleotides read TGTGCCAGCAGCTTCGGGTCGGGAGGGACAGGCGAGACCCAGTACTTC. Its translation is CASSFGSGGTGETQYF.

The chain combines TRBV10-2 with TRBJ1-5; no reliable D call. The length of the CDR3 is 14 residues. The germline gives CDR1 WSHSY, CDR2 SAAADI. Trimming removed 3 bases from V and 0 bases from J, with 6 bases in between. The CDR3 DNA reads TGCGCCAGCAGTGACGGTAATAGCAATCAGCCCCAGCATTTT. This codes for CASSDGNSNQPQHF.

This clonotype appeared many times. The chain uses TRBV2 and TRBJ2-7, with 7 bases lining up with TRBD2. This CDR3 is 16 amino acids long. Looked up from germline, CDR1 is SNHLY and CDR2 is FYNNEI. The V and J ends lost 6 bases and 3 bases, in that order; junction bases with no gene match: 14. CDR3 residues: CASRGLGGGSIYEQYF. The CDR3 DNA sequence: TGTGCCAGCAGGGGCTTGGGTGGCGGGAGTATCTACGAGCAGTACTTC.

The rearrangement links TRBV20-1 to TRBJ1-2, with 7 bases lining up with TRBD1. With V trimmed by 4 bases and J by 9 bases, 20 bases remained unmatched. Germline V gene lookup returns CDR1 DFQATT and CDR2 SNEGSKA (reference sequence). CDR3 length: 16 amino acids. CDR3 in amino acids: CSAKRGRTSGSRSYTF. The CDR3 DNA sequence: TGCAGTGCTAAGAGGGGGCGAACTAGCGGGAGTCGGAGCTACACCTTC.

There are many counts of this clonotype. This chain links TRBV6-1 with TRBJ1-1, with a possible D match to TRBD1 (5 bases). Trimming pared 6 bases from V and 4 bases from J, leaving 12 bases between. The length of the CDR3 is 13 residues. CDR1 and CDR2 (germline): MNHNS, SASEGT. CDR3 sequence (DNA): TGTGCCAGCAGATGGGGGGGAACCACTGAAGCTTTCTTT. It translates to CASRWGGTTEAFF.

In the case of this clonotype: This sequence may be a read error, since a much larger clone differs from it by one base. The V gene is TRBV20-1, the J gene TRBJ2-7, with TRBD2 as a possible D gene (5 bases). CDR1 is DFQATT, CDR2 SNEGSKA, per germline (reference sequence). This CDR3 contains 13 residues. V was clipped by 6 bases and J by 2 bases, with 14 bases between them. This chain's CDR3 is CSANRGATYEQYF. In DNA form, the CDR3 reads TGCAGTGCCAACCGGGGAGCAACCTACGAGCAGTACTTC.

This clonotype has only a few counts. CDR3 DNA: TGTGCCAGCAGCCCCGGGACAGGGGGCCCCAAGATGAGGGAGCAGTACTTC. Protein: CASSPGTGGPKMREQYF. The chain is built from TRBV7-6 and TRBJ2-7, with TRBD1 matching over 12 bases. V lost 5 bases, J lost 7 bases, and 15 bases stayed unmatched. CDR1 is SGHVS, CDR2 FNYEAQ, per germline. The CDR3 is 17 amino acids.

The CDR3: CASSPGLLRTGELFF. CDR3 bases: TGTGCCAGCAGCCCGGGACTCCTGCGGACCGGGGAGCTGTTTTTT. The chain employs TRBV7-9 and TRBJ2-2; possible D gene TRBD2, 6 bases. Germline-derived CDR1 and CDR2 are SEHNR and FQNEAQ (reference sequence). CDR3 size: 15 residues. The germline V and J ends were trimmed by 5 bases and 5 bases, with 15 bases remaining between them.